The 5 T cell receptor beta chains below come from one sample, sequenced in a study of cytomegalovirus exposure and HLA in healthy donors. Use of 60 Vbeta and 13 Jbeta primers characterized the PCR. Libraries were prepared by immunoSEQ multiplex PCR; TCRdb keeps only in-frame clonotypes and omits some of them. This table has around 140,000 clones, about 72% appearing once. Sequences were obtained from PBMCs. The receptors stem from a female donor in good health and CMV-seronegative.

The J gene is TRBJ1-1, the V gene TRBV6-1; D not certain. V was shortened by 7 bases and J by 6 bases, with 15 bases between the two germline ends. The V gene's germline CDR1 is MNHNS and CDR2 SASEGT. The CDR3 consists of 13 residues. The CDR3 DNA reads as TGTGCCAGCACCGGACGAGGGTGGGCTGAAGCTTTCTTT. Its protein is CASTGRGWAEAFF.

Here the CDR3 DNA reads TGTGCCAGCAGTCCTAGAGGAAACATTCAGTACTTC. It translates to CASSPRGNIQYF. This chain uses TRBV6-6 with TRBJ2-4; D gene uncertain. Trimming cost V 5 bases and J 6 bases, with 8 bases left between them. The germline V gene has CDR1 MNHNY and CDR2 SVGAGI (reference sequence). There are 12 residues in the CDR3.

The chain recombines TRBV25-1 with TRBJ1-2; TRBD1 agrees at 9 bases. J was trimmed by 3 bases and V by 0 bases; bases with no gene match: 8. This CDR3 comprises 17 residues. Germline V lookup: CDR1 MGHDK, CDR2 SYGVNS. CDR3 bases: TGTGCCAGCAGTGAATATCCCGGGACAGGGAAGGACTATGGCTACACCTTC. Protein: CASSEYPGTGKDYGYTF.

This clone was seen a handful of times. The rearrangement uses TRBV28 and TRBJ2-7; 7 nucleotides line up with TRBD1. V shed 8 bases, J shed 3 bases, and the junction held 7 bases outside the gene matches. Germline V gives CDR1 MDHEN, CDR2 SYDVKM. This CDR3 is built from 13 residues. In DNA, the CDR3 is TGTGCCAGCGGCACAGGGGACCTCTACGAGCAGTACTTC. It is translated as CASGTGDLYEQYF.

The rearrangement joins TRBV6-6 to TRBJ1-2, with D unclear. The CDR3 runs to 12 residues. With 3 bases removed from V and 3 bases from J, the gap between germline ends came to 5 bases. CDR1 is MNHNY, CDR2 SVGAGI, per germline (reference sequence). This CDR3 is CASSYADYGYTF. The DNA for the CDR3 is TGTGCCAGCAGTTATGCGGACTATGGCTACACCTTC.